The clone carrying this TCR beta chain has a single count. Its antigen is undetermined. The data stem from a study of T-cell reconstitution after alpha-beta-depleted transplantation in children. The library targeted TCRbeta and was prepared with unique molecular identifiers. In TCRdb, the PCR reads were re-called with MiXCR into one record per CDR3 protein. The sample comprises around 270,000 distinct CDR3 sequences, 6.5% to 9% of which are singletons, and approximately 9.6% rests with the top ten. Study-wide results and limits: A year had passed since transplant, and T-cell counts and diversity by then came mostly from newly produced T cells. The study traced high day-60 TCRbeta diversity in some patients to surviving recipient T cells and thymic progenitors. At around two months after transplant, the alpha-beta T cells were reportedly derived from several hundred expanded clones that came from non-depleted graft cells.

The CDR3 spans 18 residues. Trimming removed 0 bases at V and 2 bases at J, with 14 bases between. CDR1 is LGHNA and CDR2 is YNFKEQ in the germline V gene. The gene calls are TRBV4-2 and TRBJ1-6; D possibly corresponds to TRBD1 (5 bases). The sample was peripheral blood, taken 360 days after TCRalphabeta/CD19-depleted stem cell transplant. The TCR sequence derives from a female patient aged 2-15 years who had a stem cell transplant for Fanconi anemia, so the T cells may come from the graft donor. CDR3 nucleotide sequence: TGTGCCAGCAGCCAAGATGGGGGGAAGTGGACCTATAATTCACCCCTCCACTTT. The encoded protein is CASSQDGGKWTYNSPLHF.